This TCR beta chain was documented in a study of T cells after posttransplantation cyclophosphamide. As concerns this clone: Its antigen remains unknown.

Methotrexate plus calcineurin inhibitor accompanied controls' myeloablative marrow transplants; sampling was 1 year later. Germline V lookup: CDR1 SNHLY, CDR2 FYNNEI. The length of the CDR3 is 12 residues. V shed 3 bases and J shed 4 bases, with 4 bases lying between them. Whole-study results and caveats: Later blood repertoires were often dominated by clones from the donor CD8+ memory compartment. TRB clonality was highly associated with recipient CMV seropositivity and reactivation.

The data were produced by immunoSEQ multiplex PCR, yet TCRdb's version contains in-frame clones alone and is incomplete. Of about 17,000 clones listed, about 82% are singletons. The sequence derives from a young adult male patient who received an allogeneic stem cell transplant from an unrelated donor, was CMV-positive, and had acute and chronic GVHD. The graft donor may be the source of some T cells. The gene calls are TRBV2 and TRBJ2-1; D is ambiguous. This sample comprised PBMCs, obtained 441 days after allogeneic stem cell transplant with calcineurin inhibitor and methotrexate. CDR3 in amino acids: CASSDTYNEQFF. CDR3 DNA: TGTGCCAGCAGTGATACTTACAATGAGCAGTTCTTC.